The 14 T cell receptor beta chains below all came from one sample that was sequenced in a study of fetal regulatory T cell absence and autoimmunity. Only in-frame clones appear in the TCRdb table, and some are missing; sequencing was by immunoSEQ multiplex PCR. Of some 87,000 clones listed, 72% were seen once; the top ten hold about 2.1%. The sequenced material came from pancreas tissue. Every receptor here comes from a male donor with IPEX syndrome.

This clone was counted a few times. The gene calls are TRBV7-2 and TRBJ1-1, with 7 bases identical to TRBD1. CDR1 SGHTA and CDR2 FQGNSA come from the germline V gene. The CDR3 spans 13 residues. Germline trimming cut 6 bases from V and 1 base from J; bases unmatched to any gene: 2. The CDR3: CASRRDRNTEAFF. The DNA of the CDR3 is TGTGCCAGCAGAAGGGACAGGAACACTGAAGCTTTCTTT.

This clone has more than one count but fewer than ten. The rearrangement joins TRBV19 to TRBJ2-3; D not certain. V was trimmed by 1 base and J by 0 bases, leaving 8 bases between them. The germline CDR1 and CDR2 sequences are LNHDA and SQIVND (reference sequence). CDR3 size: 15 residues. CDR3 bases: TGTGCCAGTAGTATAGGGTCCGGTAGCACAGATACGCAGTATTTT. This translates into CASSIGSGSTDTQYF.

The rearrangement uses TRBV6-5 and TRBJ1-1, with TRBD1 matching 7 bases. Looked up from germline, CDR1 is MNHEY and CDR2 is SVGAGI. The CDR3 consists of 13 residues. V lost 5 bases and J lost 4; bases outside the gene matches: 4. CDR3 sequence (DNA): TGTGCCAGCAGTGCGGGACAGTTCACTGAAGCTTTCTTT. Translation gives CASSAGQFTEAFF.

This chain connects TRBV9 to TRBJ2-7; D is ambiguous. The CDR3 is 14 residues long. V was cut by 4 bases and J by 2 bases, with 13 bases left in between. CDR1 SGDLS and CDR2 YYNGEE come from the germline V gene. The CDR3 DNA is TGTGCCAGCAGCCCACCGAGCCGGCCCTACGAGCAGTACTTC. Its translation is CASSPPSRPYEQYF. The full variable domain, with the rest looked up from reference TRBV9 and TRBJ2-7, is DSGVTQTPKHLITATGQRVTLRCSPRSGDLSVYWYQQSLDQGLQFLIQYYNGEERAKGNILERFSAQQFPDLHSELNLSSLELGDSALYFCASSPPSRPYEQYFGPGTRLTVT.

This rearrangement joins TRBV14 to TRBJ2-1, with D possibly TRBD2 on 6 matching bases. Trimming shortened V by 0 bases and J by 7 bases, and 13 bases separated the two germline ends. CDR3 length: 15 residues. Germline V lookup: CDR1 SGHDN, CDR2 FVKESK. Written as DNA, the CDR3 is TGTGCCAGCAGCCAAGAGTGTTGCGGGATGAATGAGCAGTTCTTC. Translating it yields CASSQECCGMNEQFF.

The rearrangement links TRBV15 to TRBJ1-1; tentatively, D is TRBD1 (5 bases). The germline V gene has CDR1 LNHNV and CDR2 YYDKDF (reference sequence). The CDR3 runs to 14 residues. V lost 3 bases and J 5 bases, leaving 13 bases between the germline ends. CDR3 residues: CATSSPTRGTEAFF. The CDR3 DNA reads as TGTGCCACCAGCAGCCCGACCCGGGGGACTGAAGCTTTCTTT.

The chain has TRBV6-1 and TRBJ1-1, with TRBD1 as a possible D gene (5 bases). CDR1 is MNHNS and CDR2 is SASEGT in the germline V gene. The CDR3 has 14 amino acids. Trimming took off 6 bases at V and 0 bases at J, with 11 bases between the two ends. The CDR3 sequence is CASSPGPLNTEAFF. CDR3 nucleotide sequence: TGTGCCAGCAGCCCGGGACCTTTGAACACTGAAGCTTTCTTT.

The chain has TRBV25-1 and TRBJ2-2; unclear D gene. Per germline, CDR1 MGHDK and CDR2 SYGVNS. V was pared by 4 bases and J by 3 bases, with 6 bases between. This CDR3 contains 13 residues. CDR3 nucleotides: TGTGCCAGCAGTGTGTTAGACACCGGGGAGCTGTTTTTT. The encoded protein is CASSVLDTGELFF. Filled out from reference TRBV25-1 and TRBJ2-2, the complete variable domain reads EADIYQTPRYLVIGTGKKITLECSQTMGHDKMYWYQQDPGMELHLIHYSYGVNSTEKGDLSSESTVSRIRTEHFPLTLESARPSHTSQYLCASSVLDTGELFFGEGSRLTVL.

The chain is built from TRBV25-1 and TRBJ1-1; D not resolved. The germline gives CDR1 MGHDK, CDR2 SYGVNS. The CDR3 is 14 residues long. V was shortened by 1 base and J by 1 base, with 7 bases between the two germline ends. The CDR3 DNA is TGTGCCAGCAGTGAATGGGCAGAGAACACTGAAGCTTTCTTT. Residues: CASSEWAENTEAFF.

The V gene is TRBV7-2, the J gene TRBJ1-4; D possibly corresponds to TRBD1 (6 bases). This CDR3 is built from 19 residues. V lost 5 bases to trimming and J lost 0 bases, with 22 bases between them. Germline V CDR1 and CDR2: SGHTA, FQGNSA. The CDR3 sequence: CASSPFRTGPFATNEKLFF. DNA of the CDR3: TGTGCCAGCAGCCCTTTCCGCACAGGGCCCTTTGCAACTAATGAAAAACTGTTTTTT. The full variable domain, completed using reference TRBV7-2 and TRBJ1-4, is GAGVSQSPSNKVTEKGKDVELRCDPISGHTALYWYRQSLGQGLEFLIYFQGNSAPDKSGLPSDRFSAERTGGSVSTLTIQRTQQEDSAVYLCASSPFRTGPFATNEKLFFGSGTQLSVL.

V and J are TRBV5-1 and TRBJ1-4; TRBD1 matches 8 bases. CDR3 size: 15 residues. Per germline, CDR1 SGHRS and CDR2 YFSETQ. Germline trimming cut 4 bases from V and 8 bases from J; bases unmatched to any gene: 10. The CDR3 coding sequence is TGCGCCAGCAGCACCGACAGGGGTTTAGACGAAAAACTGTTTTTT. This translates into CASSTDRGLDEKLFF.

The chain couples TRBV4-1 to TRBJ1-5; TRBD1 matches 7 bases. Germline trimming cut 4 bases from V and 5 bases from J; bases unmatched to any gene: 8. The CDR3 spans 15 residues. Germline values: CDR1 MGHRA, CDR2 YSYEKL. Here the CDR3 DNA reads TGCGCCAGCAGCCCTCGGACAGGCCGGGATCAGCCCCAGCATTTT. It translates to CASSPRTGRDQPQHF.

This clone was counted a few times. The chain is built from TRBV5-6 and TRBJ2-2; D uncertain. V was shortened by 0 bases and J by 1 base, with 1 base between the two germline ends. The CDR3 contains 13 residues. The germline V gene encodes CDR1 SGHDT and CDR2 YYEEEE. CDR3 sequence reads: CASSLGNTGELFF. CDR3 DNA: TGTGCCAGCAGCTTGGGGAACACCGGGGAGCTGTTTTTT.

V and J are TRBV4-1 and TRBJ1-6, with D possibly matching TRBD1 (6 bases). Germline-derived CDR1 and CDR2 are MGHRA and YSYEKL. Trimming took off 5 bases at V and 8 bases at J, with 13 bases between the two ends. The CDR3 totals 14 residues. The CDR3 region has the DNA TGCGCCAGCAGCGCCCGGGACATGGATTCACCCCTCCACTTT. Its translation: CASSARDMDSPLHF.